This T cell receptor (beta chain) was observed in a study of Graves' ophthalmopathy and Graves' hyperthyroidism. Whole-study findings and limits: Separation of ophthalmopathy from stable hyperthyroidism was achieved by a 13-signature model, at 85% to 90% sensitivity and just over 80% specificity.

This clonotype was picked up a small number of times. Its target is unknown. Hyperthyroidism patients, all newly diagnosed, had under 2 months' duration and ages of 18 to 65. After removal of 3 bases from V and 2 bases from J, the junction contained 8 bases not matched to a gene. The CDR3 has 17 amino acids. The germline gives CDR1 SGDLS, CDR2 YYNGEE. The authors amplified TCR beta CDR3 regions from RNA transcripts. RT-PCR in the first round used HTBI primers; a second-round multiplex PCR followed. TCRdb reprocessed the multiplex PCR reads with MiXCR, giving one entry per CDR3 protein. The sample lists 680,000 or so distinct CDR3 sequences, about 20% seen once, with around 6.9% in the top ten.

Sequenced input: peripheral blood. This TCR came from a woman younger than 30 with stable Graves' hyperthyroidism. Some clones in this sample may be carry-over from other donors' samples. This chain joins TRBV9 and TRBJ1-2; 12 positions agree with TRBD1. CDR3 in DNA: TGTGCCAGCAGCGGAGAGGGGACAGGGGGCCTCAACTATGGCTACACCTTC. Translated: CASSGEGTGGLNYGYTF.